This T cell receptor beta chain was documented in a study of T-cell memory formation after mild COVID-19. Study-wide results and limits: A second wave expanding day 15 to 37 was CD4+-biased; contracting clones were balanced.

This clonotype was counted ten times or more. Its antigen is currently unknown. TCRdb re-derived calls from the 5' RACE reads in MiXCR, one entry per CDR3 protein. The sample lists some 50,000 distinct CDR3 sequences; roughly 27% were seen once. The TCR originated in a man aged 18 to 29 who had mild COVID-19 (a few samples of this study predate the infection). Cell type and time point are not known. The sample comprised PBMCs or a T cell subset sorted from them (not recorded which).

CDR3 in DNA: TGCGCCAGCAGCCAAACGCGAAACAGGGGTGAGGGCAATGAGCAGTTCTTC. Translation gives CASSQTRNRGEGNEQFF. This chain joins TRBV4-1 and TRBJ2-1; 7 bases line up with TRBD1. The CDR3 runs 17 residues. Germline trimming cut 2 bases from V and 6 bases from J; bases unmatched to any gene: 13. CDR1 and CDR2 (germline): MGHRA, YSYEKL.